The clone carrying this T cell receptor (beta chain) was found a few times. This specimen belongs to a study of T cell repertoires in aging, cancer and after chemotherapy. Study-wide context: Approximately 9 million TCR reads made up the full dataset.

The germline gives CDR1 DFQATT, CDR2 SNEGSKA (reference sequence). Trimming shortened V by 0 bases and J by 1 base, and 16 bases separated the two germline ends. CDR3 length equals 18 residues. Amplification of TCR beta used genomic DNA extracted from peripheral blood. TRB rearrangements spanning V, D and J were amplified using mixed TRB-A/B primers. TCRdb used MiXCR to reprocess the multiplex PCR reads, holding one entry per CDR3 protein. The sample records approximately 1,000 distinct CDR3 sequences, almost 30% being singletons. Input material: blood. This TCR came from a human donor with a solid tumor. The V and J genes are TRBV20-1 and TRBJ2-6; no definite D call. CDR3 amino acids: CSARDLRGIGSGANVLTF. Written as DNA, the CDR3 is TGCAGTGCTAGAGATCTACGAGGTATTGGGTCTGGGGCCAACGTCCTGACTTTC.